This T cell receptor beta chain derives from a study of breast tumors, draining lymph nodes, adjacent tissues. Each CDR3 protein gets one entry after TCRdb re-called the multiplex PCR reads with MiXCR. The sample comprises some 25,000 distinct CDR3 sequences, about 25% of which are singletons, and roughly 13% rests with the top ten. This clonotype is medium-sized in the sample. In germline, CDR1 is MNHEY, CDR2 SVGEGT. The CDR3 totals 14 residues. V lost 4 bases, J lost 5 bases, and 6 bases stayed unmatched. This clonotype originated in a female donor with breast cancer. Some clones in this sample may be carry-over from other donors' samples. Source material: breast tumor tissue. The V and J genes are TRBV6-2 or TRBV6-3 and TRBJ1-2; TRBD1 aligns across 8 bases. CDR3 region: CASSFVGTGYGYTF. The CDR3 DNA follows: TGTGCCAGCAGTTTCGTAGGGACAGGATATGGCTACACCTTC.